This is a list of T cell receptor beta chains from one sample in a study of T cells in Graves' hyperthyroidism and ophthalmopathy. TCRdb fed the multiplex PCR reads into MiXCR, producing one record per CDR3 protein. The data hold nearly 600,000 distinct CDR3 sequences, with approximately 15% observed a single time. The specimen was blood. These receptors were collected from a woman aged 18-29 years with Graves' ophthalmopathy. The CDR3 runs from the conserved cysteine through the conserved F or W. The D gene is left open where the match is weak. Rows give clone size only sometimes, using once, few, many, or a class for an expanded clone.

J,size,V,D,DNA,CDR3
TRBJ2-3,NA,TRBV20-1,TRBD2,TGCAGTGCTAGAGGGGTGCTAGCGGGAGTAAGAGATACGCAGTATTTT,CSARGVLAGVRDTQYF
TRBJ1-1,NA,TRBV10-3,NA,TGTGCCATCAGTGAAAGTTTTATATTGAACACTGAAGCTTTCTTT,CAISESFILNTEAFF
TRBJ2-1,many,TRBV6-1,NA,TGTGCCAGCAGTGCTTCTAGCCAGGGAGAGCAGTTCTTC,CASSASSQGEQFF
TRBJ2-7,many,TRBV29-1,TRBD2,TGCAGCGTCCTGGGACTAGCGGGAGATCTCGCCAACGACGAGCAGTACTTC,CSVLGLAGDLANDEQYF
TRBJ2-7,few,TRBV14,TRBD2,TGTGCCAGCAGCCAAGGCTGGTCTAGCGGGAGTTACGAGCAGTACTTC,CASSQGWSSGSYEQYF
TRBJ2-5,many,TRBV6-1,NA,TGTGCCACCCGAGACGCTCCCGGGACTCAGTACTTC,CATRDAPGTQYF
TRBJ2-3,many,TRBV3-1,TRBD2,TGTGCCAGCAGCCAACCTACTAGCGGGAGCCCACTTGCGGTGACAGATACGCAGTATTTT,CASSQPTSGSPLAVTDTQYF
TRBJ1-1,many,TRBV4-2,TRBD1,TGTGCCAGCAGCCAAGGAGGGGGCAACACTGAAGCTTTCTTT,CASSQGGGNTEAFF
TRBJ2-7,many,TRBV5-1,TRBD2,TGCGCCAGCAGAGCTAGCGGAGTCTACGAGCAGTACTTC,CASRASGVYEQYF
TRBJ1-4,few,TRBV30,NA,TGTGCCTGGAGTCCGGACGCGGGGGGTGAAAAACTGTTTTTT,CAWSPDAGGEKLFF
TRBJ2-5,NA,TRBV12-3/TRBV12-4,NA,TGTGCCAGCACCTACAGGGTGTACCAAGAGACCCAGTACTTC,CASTYRVYQETQYF
TRBJ2-1,few,TRBV12-3/TRBV12-4,NA,TGTGCCAGCAGTTTAGGGACGATCCAGTTCTTC,CASSLGTIQFF
TRBJ2-2,many,TRBV7-9,TRBD2,TGTGCCAGCAGCTTAGTTCCGACTAGCGGGAGAGGAACCGGGGAGCTGTTTTTT,CASSLVPTSGRGTGELFF
TRBJ1-2,NA,TRBV25-1,TRBD1,TGTGCCAGCAGTGAACCAGGGACAGGGGGCGTCTATGGCTACACCTTC,CASSEPGTGGVYGYTF
TRBJ1-1,NA,TRBV9,NA,TGTGCCAGCGGACCGGACGGGGGGAACACTGAAGCTTTCTTT,CASGPDGGNTEAFF
TRBJ2-3,NA,TRBV7-2,TRBD2,TGTGCCAGCAGCTTAGTACTACCGGGACTAGCGGGAGTTGGCACAGATACGCAGTATTTT,CASSLVLPGLAGVGTDTQYF
TRBJ1-5,many,TRBV5-1,NA,TGCGCCAGCAGCAAGGGGAGGCAGGGAAGCAATCAGCCCCAGCATTTT,CASSKGRQGSNQPQHF
TRBJ2-3,many,TRBV29-1,NA,TGCAGCGTTGGAGGGGGTAGGACGGGACCAGATACGCAGTATTTT,CSVGGGRTGPDTQYF
TRBJ1-1,few,TRBV7-9,TRBD1,TGTGCCAGCAGCTTAGCCCGGGGGACAGGGGCGAACACTGAAGCTTTCTTT,CASSLARGTGANTEAFF
TRBJ2-1,few,TRBV12-3/TRBV12-4,NA,TGTGCCAGCGGACAGCCCGGGACACGGGAGCAGTTCTTC,CASGQPGTREQFF
TRBJ2-3,many,TRBV10-3,TRBD2,TGTGCCATCAGGGATACTAGCGGGAGGCGATTAGGGGCAGATACGCAGTATTTT,CAIRDTSGRRLGADTQYF
TRBJ1-4,NA,TRBV2,NA,TGTGCCAGCAGCTCCCGACGGGGTAATGAAAAACTGTTTTTT,CASSSRRGNEKLFF
TRBJ2-1,NA,TRBV18,TRBD2,TGTGCCAGCTCCAGATTTCCGACTAGCGGAAGCGAAGTCAATGAGCAGTTCTTC,CASSRFPTSGSEVNEQFF
TRBJ2-7,NA,TRBV4-1,NA,TGCGCCAGCAGCCAAGATCCGAATTCCTACGAGCAGTACTTC,CASSQDPNSYEQYF
TRBJ2-7,many,TRBV7-6,NA,TGTGCCAGCAGCCCCGGACGGACCTCCTACGAGCAGTACTTC,CASSPGRTSYEQYF
TRBJ2-3,NA,TRBV28,NA,TGTGCCAGCCTCGCAGAAGGGACGGGCACAGATACGCAGTATTTT,CASLAEGTGTDTQYF
TRBJ2-3,NA,TRBV6-2/TRBV6-3,TRBD2,TGTGCCAGCAGTTACGGCCTCATAGCGGGAAGTTTTACAGATACGCAGTATTTT,CASSYGLIAGSFTDTQYF
TRBJ2-3,many,TRBV7-2,NA,TGTGCCAGCAGCCCCCTGGTGGCAGATACGCAGTATTTT,CASSPLVADTQYF
TRBJ1-2,NA,TRBV5-4,NA,TGTGCCAGCAGCTTTGATGGTCTCAGATCTTATGGCTACACCTTC,CASSFDGLRSYGYTF
TRBJ2-1,few,TRBV6-5,TRBD1,TGTGCCAGCAGTTACGACAGGGGGAGGAATGAGCAGTTCTTC,CASSYDRGRNEQFF
TRBJ1-1,many,TRBV12-3/TRBV12-4,TRBD1,TGTGCCAGCAGTCTCCTGACAGGGTTGAACACTGAAGCTTTCTTT,CASSLLTGLNTEAFF
TRBJ2-7,many,TRBV11-3,NA,TGTGCCAGCAGCTCCCGGACAGACTACGAGCAGTACTTC,CASSSRTDYEQYF
TRBJ1-2,many,TRBV2,NA,TGTGCCAGCAGTGACGACATCGCTGGCTACACCTTC,CASSDDIAGYTF
TRBJ2-2,many,TRBV11-2,NA,TGTGCCCACATGGTGAACACCGGGGAGCTGTTTTTT,CAHMVNTGELFF
TRBJ2-7,many,TRBV5-1,NA,TGCGCCAGCAGCTTGAGGGCGACCAGCTCCTACGAGCAGTACTTC,CASSLRATSSYEQYF